This T cell receptor beta chain was captured by sequencing in a study of T cell responses to AZD1222 COVID-19 vaccine. Study as a whole: Recipients boosted at about 4 weeks or about 12 weeks are pooled.

Repertoires were generated with immunoSEQ multiplex PCR, while TCRdb's copy carries only in-frame clones and drops some. The sample has under 150,000 clones, about 93% seen once. Study-level results: Donors in the cohort were predominantly white British and more often female, and clonal diversity was possibly underestimated. Regions 160-218 and 743-854 dominated among vaccine-associated CD4 TCRs spanning spike.

V was pared by 4 bases and J by 0 bases, with 8 bases between. This CDR3 has 14 amino acids. From germline, CDR1 is SGDLS and CDR2 YYNGEE. Notes on this clone: The antigen is undetermined.

This receptor was obtained from an adult in good health. The material sequenced was peripheral blood, taken on day 0 of AZD1222 vaccination. This chain joins TRBV9 and TRBJ1-3; D is unresolved. CDR3 sequence reads: CASSSTLSGNTIYF. The CDR3 nucleotides are TGTGCCAGCAGCTCGACCCTCTCTGGAAACACCATATATTTT.